These 11 T cell receptor beta chains share one sample of origin, sequenced in a study of identical twins. TCRdb analysed the 5' RACE reads with MiXCR anew, one entry per CDR3 protein. The sample records about 700,000 distinct CDR3 sequences, around 6.1% being singletons. Material: naive T cells sorted from blood. These receptors all come from a man in his late teens or twenties in good health.

This clonotype was seen only a few times. The chain employs TRBV7-6 and TRBJ2-1; possible D gene TRBD2, 5 bases. Trimming removed 2 bases at V and 4 bases at J, with 21 bases between. Germline V CDR1 and CDR2: SGHVS, FNYEAQ. CDR3 length: 18 residues. The CDR3: CASSLNPMRALGYNEQFF. CDR3 nucleotides: TGTGCCAGCAGCTTAAACCCCATGCGGGCCTTGGGGTACAATGAGCAGTTCTTC.

CDR3: CASSQSGLVISETQYF. The CDR3 DNA is TGTGCCAGCAGCCAATCCGGGCTAGTGATCTCGGAGACCCAGTACTTC. This sequence joins TRBV4-2 and TRBJ2-5, with D uncertain. CDR1 is LGHNA and CDR2 is YNFKEQ in the germline V gene. V was pared by 2 bases and J by 5 bases, with 18 bases between. The CDR3 totals 16 residues.

In this sample, this clonotype turned up many times. The rearrangement links TRBV12-3 or TRBV12-4 to TRBJ1-2; D gene unclear. V was shortened by 5 bases and J by 5 bases, with 9 bases between the two germline ends. The CDR3 covers 12 residues. The CDR3, as DNA: TGTGCCAGCAGTGCCCTGAGTTATGGCTACACCTTC. Protein: CASSALSYGYTF.

This clonotype was seen ten or more times. This chain uses TRBV6-2 or TRBV6-3 with TRBJ2-1; TRBD2 might be the D (5 bases). This CDR3 region has 14 residues. Between the trimmed V and J ends, which lost 2 bases and 5 bases, there was a span of 10 bases. The germline V gene has CDR1 MNHEY and CDR2 SVGEGT. DNA of the CDR3: TGTGCCAGCAGTTACGGCGGGCTGGACAATGAGCAGTTCTTC. Translating it yields CASSYGGLDNEQFF.

The rearrangement joins TRBV11-2 to TRBJ2-2, with 10 bases that match TRBD2. The CDR3 is 18 residues long. The germline gives CDR1 SGHAT, CDR2 FQNNGV. V was pared by 5 bases and J by 6 bases, with 15 bases of the junction left unmatched. The DNA of the CDR3 is TGTGCCAGCAGCGCGCCTGTCTGGTCTAGCGGGAGCGCCGGGGAGCTGTTTTTT. It translates to CASSAPVWSSGSAGELFF.

This clonotype came up many times. The chain is built from TRBV28 and TRBJ2-4; TRBD1 matches at 9 bases. V was clipped by 4 bases and J by 5 bases; unmatched bases: 0. CDR1 and CDR2 from the germline V gene are MDHEN and SYDVKM. There are 13 residues in the CDR3. CDR3 sequence reads: CASSWTGENIQYF. The CDR3 DNA reads TGTGCCAGCAGTTGGACAGGGGAAAACATTCAGTACTTC.

V and J are TRBV2 and TRBJ2-5; D possibly uses TRBD1 or TRBD2 (5 bases each). This CDR3 is 13 amino acids long. Germline V gene sequence: CDR1 SNHLY, CDR2 FYNNEI. Trimming removed 7 bases from V and 5 bases from J, with 14 bases in between. CDR3 residues: CASIMGTGETQYF. CDR3 nucleotides: TGTGCCAGCATTATGGGGACGGGGGAGACCCAGTACTTC.

This clonotype has at least ten counts. The V and J genes are TRBV12-3 or TRBV12-4 and TRBJ1-4; TRBD1 matches at 9 bases. CDR3 length: 14 amino acids. Losses at the gene ends were 6 bases for V and 3 bases for J; bases not matched to a gene: 2. In DNA form, the CDR3 reads TGTGCCAGCAGCTACAGGGGGCCTAATGAAAAACTGTTTTTT. The encoded protein is CASSYRGPNEKLFF.

The chain is built from TRBV3-1 and TRBJ2-7; D is perhaps TRBD1 (6 bases). This CDR3 is 16 amino acids long. Trimming left V 1 base short and J 4 bases short, with 17 bases between. Germline V lookup: CDR1 LGHDT, CDR2 YNNKEL (reference sequence). Here the CDR3 DNA reads TGTGCCAGCAGCCAAGGGGATGGTGGGGGCCCATACGAGCAGTACGTC. Translated: CASSQGDGGGPYEQYV.

The J gene is TRBJ2-5, the V gene TRBV7-9, with 10 bases fitting TRBD2. The CDR3 is 15 amino acids. CDR1 is SEHNR, CDR2 FQNEAQ, per germline (reference sequence). The ends lost 3 bases at V and 5 bases at J; junction bases unmatched: 6. The CDR3 region has the DNA TGTGCCAGCAGCTTCCTAGCGGGAGAGAGTGAGACCCAGTACTTC. As protein: CASSFLAGESETQYF.

This clonotype was observed many times. V gene TRBV7-2 combines with J gene TRBJ2-7; 9 bases match TRBD1. The trim removed 2 bases at V and 2 bases at J, leaving 4 bases unmatched. The CDR3 runs to 15 residues. Germline V gene lookup returns CDR1 SGHTA and CDR2 FQGNSA. The CDR3 protein is CASSLRRTGAYEQYF. The CDR3 nucleotides read TGTGCCAGCAGCTTACGCCGGACAGGGGCCTACGAGCAGTACTTC.